This T cell receptor beta chain was recovered during a study of T-cell reconstitution after alpha-beta-depleted transplantation in children. The CDR3 consists of 16 residues. Germline assignment: CDR1 MNHEY and CDR2 SVGEGT. V lost 6 bases and J lost 3; bases outside the gene matches: 13. Preparing the TCRbeta library involved the use of unique molecular identifiers. Via MiXCR, TCRdb re-called the PCR reads, giving one row per CDR3 protein. The sample yields 200,000 to 300,000 distinct CDR3 sequences, about 25% seen once. Sample: PBMCs, taken before TCRalphabeta/CD19-depleted stem cell transplant. The rearrangement uses TRBV6-2 or TRBV6-3 and TRBJ1-1; TRBD1 agrees at 7 bases. This TCR came from a girl aged 2 to 10 with Fanconi anemia, due to receive a stem cell transplant. DNA of the CDR3: TGTGCCAGCAGGCATTGGAGGGGGCGAGATGACACTGAAGCTTTCTTT. This codes for CASRHWRGRDDTEAFF.